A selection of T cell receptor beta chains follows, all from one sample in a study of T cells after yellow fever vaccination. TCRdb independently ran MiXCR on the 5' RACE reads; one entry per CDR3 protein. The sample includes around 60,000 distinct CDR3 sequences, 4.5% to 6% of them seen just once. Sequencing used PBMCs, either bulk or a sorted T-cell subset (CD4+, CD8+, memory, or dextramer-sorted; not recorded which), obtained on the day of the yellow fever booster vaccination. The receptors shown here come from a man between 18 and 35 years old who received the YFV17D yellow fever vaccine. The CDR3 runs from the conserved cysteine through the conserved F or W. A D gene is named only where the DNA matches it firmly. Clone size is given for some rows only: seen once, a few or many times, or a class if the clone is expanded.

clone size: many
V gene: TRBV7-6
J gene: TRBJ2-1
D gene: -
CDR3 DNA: TGTGCCAGCAGCTCAAGGGTGGGGGCGCTTAATGAGCAGTTCTTC
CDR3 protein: CASSSRVGALNEQFF

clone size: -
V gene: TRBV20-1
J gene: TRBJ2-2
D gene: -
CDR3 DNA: TGCAGTGCTAGACTATCCAGCTACACCGGGGAGCTGTTTTTT
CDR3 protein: CSARLSSYTGELFF

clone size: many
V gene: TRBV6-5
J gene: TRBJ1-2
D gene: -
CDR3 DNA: TGTGCCAGCAGTTACTCGACTGGGACATCGGGTGGCTACACCTTC
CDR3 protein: CASSYSTGTSGGYTF

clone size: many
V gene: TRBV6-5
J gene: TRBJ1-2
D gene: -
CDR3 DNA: TGTGCCAGCAGTTACTCTGGATCTATCTATGGCTACACCTTC
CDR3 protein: CASSYSGSIYGYTF

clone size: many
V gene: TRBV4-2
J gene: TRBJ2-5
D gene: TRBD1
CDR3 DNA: TGTGCCAGCAGCCACACAGCAGGGGGCCAAGAGACCCAGTACTTC
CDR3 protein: CASSHTAGGQETQYF

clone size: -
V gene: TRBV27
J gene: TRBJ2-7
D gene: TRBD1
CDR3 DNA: TGTGCCAGCAGTTTCTCGACAGGGGAACGGGACTACGAGCAGTACTTC
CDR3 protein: CASSFSTGERDYEQYF

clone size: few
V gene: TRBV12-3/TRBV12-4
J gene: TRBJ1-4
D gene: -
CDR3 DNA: TGTGCCAGCTCCATGCGGGGGCTGTTTGAAAAACTGTTTTTT
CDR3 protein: CASSMRGLFEKLFF

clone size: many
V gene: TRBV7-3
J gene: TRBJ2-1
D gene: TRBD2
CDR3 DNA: TGTGCCAGCAGCTTACGGGGACTAGCGAGAAACAATGAGCAGTTCTTC
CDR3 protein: CASSLRGLARNNEQFF

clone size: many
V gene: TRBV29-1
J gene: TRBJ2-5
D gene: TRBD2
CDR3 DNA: TGCAGCGTAGAACTAGCGGCGTACCAAGAGACCCAGTACTTC
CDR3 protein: CSVELAAYQETQYF

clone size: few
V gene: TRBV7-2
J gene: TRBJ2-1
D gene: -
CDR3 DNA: TGTGCCAGCAGCTTAGGACGCCAGTCTAATGAGCAGTTCTTC
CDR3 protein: CASSLGRQSNEQFF

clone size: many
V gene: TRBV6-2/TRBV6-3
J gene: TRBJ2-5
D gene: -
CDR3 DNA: TGTGCCAGTTTCGAGGGCGGGGCCCAGTACTTC
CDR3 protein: CASFEGGAQYF

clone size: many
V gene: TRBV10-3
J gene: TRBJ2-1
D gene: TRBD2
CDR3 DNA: TGTGCCATCAGTGAGTCCAGAGTGGGAGCGGGGGAGCAGTTCTTC
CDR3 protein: CAISESRVGAGEQFF

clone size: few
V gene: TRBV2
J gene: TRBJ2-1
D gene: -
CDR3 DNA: TGTGCCAGCAGTGATGAACCCCGCTACTACAATGAGCAGTTCTTC
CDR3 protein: CASSDEPRYYNEQFF

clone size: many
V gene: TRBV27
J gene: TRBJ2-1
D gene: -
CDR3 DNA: TGTGCCAGCAGTTTATTGGGCTTTGCCTACAATGAGCAGTTCTTC
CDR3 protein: CASSLLGFAYNEQFF

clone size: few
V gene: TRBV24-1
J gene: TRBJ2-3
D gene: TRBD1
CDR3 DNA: TGTGCCACCAGTGATCCTGGGACAGGGTACGCGCAGTATTTT
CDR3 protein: CATSDPGTGYAQYF

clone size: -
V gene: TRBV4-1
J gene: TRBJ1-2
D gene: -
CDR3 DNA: TGCGCCAGCAGCCAAGGGGAAAGTCTCTATGGCTACACCTTC
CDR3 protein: CASSQGESLYGYTF

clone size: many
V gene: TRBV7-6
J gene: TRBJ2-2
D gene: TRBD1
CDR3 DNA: TGTGCCTGGACAGGGGGCTCCGGGGAGCTGTTTTTT
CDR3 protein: CAWTGGSGELFF

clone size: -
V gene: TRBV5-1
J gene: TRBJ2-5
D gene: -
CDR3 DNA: TGCGCCAGCAGCTACTCCCCTCATGAGGGGCAAGAGACCCAGTACTTC
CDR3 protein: CASSYSPHEGQETQYF

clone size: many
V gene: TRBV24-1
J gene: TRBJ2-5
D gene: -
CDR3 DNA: TGTGCCACCAGTGATTCGCGGTGGGAGACCCAGTACTTC
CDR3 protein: CATSDSRWETQYF

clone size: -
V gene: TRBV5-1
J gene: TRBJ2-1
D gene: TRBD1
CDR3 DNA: TGCGCCAGCAGCTTCCGGGACAGGGGTCGGAATGAGCAGTTCTTC
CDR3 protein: CASSFRDRGRNEQFF

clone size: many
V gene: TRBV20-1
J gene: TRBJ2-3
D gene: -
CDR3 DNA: TGCAGTGCGCCGTACACAGATACGCAGTATTTT
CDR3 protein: CSAPYTDTQYF

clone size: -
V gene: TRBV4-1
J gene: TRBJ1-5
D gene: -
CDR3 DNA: TGCGCCAGCAGCCAAGATTGGTTAGGGTACCAGCCCCAGCATTTT
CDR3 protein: CASSQDWLGYQPQHF

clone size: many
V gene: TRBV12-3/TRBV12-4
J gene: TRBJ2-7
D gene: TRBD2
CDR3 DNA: TGTGCCAGCAGTTTTTTGGGACTAGCCTACGAGCAGTACTTC
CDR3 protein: CASSFLGLAYEQYF

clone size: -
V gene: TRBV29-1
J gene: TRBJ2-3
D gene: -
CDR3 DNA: TGCAGCGGAAGATATAGCACAGATACGCAGTATTTT
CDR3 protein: CSGRYSTDTQYF

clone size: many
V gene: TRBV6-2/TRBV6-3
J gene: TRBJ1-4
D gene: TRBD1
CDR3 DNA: TGTGCCAGCAGTCGCGGACAGGGGACTACAACTAATGAAAAACTGTTTTTT
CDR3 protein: CASSRGQGTTTNEKLFF

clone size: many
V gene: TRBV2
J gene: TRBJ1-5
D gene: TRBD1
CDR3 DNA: TGTGCCAGCAGGGCCTGGGGACAGCGCAATCAGCCCCAGCATTTT
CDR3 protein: CASRAWGQRNQPQHF

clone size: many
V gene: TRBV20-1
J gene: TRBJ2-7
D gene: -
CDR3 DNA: TGCAGTGTAGGCACCTACGAGCAGTACTTC
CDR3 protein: CSVGTYEQYF

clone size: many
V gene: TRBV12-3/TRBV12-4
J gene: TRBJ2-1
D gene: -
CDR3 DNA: TGTGCCAGCAGTTTAAAAAATGAGCAGTTCTTC
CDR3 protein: CASSLKNEQFF

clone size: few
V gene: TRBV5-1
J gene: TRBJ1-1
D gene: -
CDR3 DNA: TGCGCCAGTCAGGGCGCGGGAAACACTGAAGCTTTCTTT
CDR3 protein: CASQGAGNTEAFF

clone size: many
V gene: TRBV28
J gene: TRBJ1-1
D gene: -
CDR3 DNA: TGTGCCAGCACCACCGGGACGGTGAACACTGAAGCTTTCTTT
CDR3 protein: CASTTGTVNTEAFF

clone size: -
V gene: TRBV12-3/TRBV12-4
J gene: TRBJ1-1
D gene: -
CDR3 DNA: TGTGCCAGCAGTTTGTACACCCCTGCCGAAGCTTTCTTT
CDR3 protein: CASSLYTPAEAFF

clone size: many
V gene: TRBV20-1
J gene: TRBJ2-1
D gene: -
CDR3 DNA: TGCAGTGCTAGAATTTTAGGACAAATAAATGAGCAGTTCTTC
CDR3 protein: CSARILGQINEQFF

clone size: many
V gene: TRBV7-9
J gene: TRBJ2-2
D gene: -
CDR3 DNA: TGTGCCAGCAGCTTTCAGGGGCGCCACACCGGGGAGCTGTTTTTT
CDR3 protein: CASSFQGRHTGELFF

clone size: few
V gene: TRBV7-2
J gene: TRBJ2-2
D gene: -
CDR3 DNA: TGTGCCAGCAGCTCGTTACCGATTAACACCGGGGAGCTGTTTTTT
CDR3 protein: CASSSLPINTGELFF

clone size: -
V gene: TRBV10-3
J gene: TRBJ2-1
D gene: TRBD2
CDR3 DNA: TGTGCCATCAGCCCTGGGGAACTAGCGGGGGTTGAGCAGTTCTTC
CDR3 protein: CAISPGELAGVEQFF

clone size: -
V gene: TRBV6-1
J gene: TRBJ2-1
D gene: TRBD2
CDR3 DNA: TGTGCCAGCACTGACGAGCGGGGGTTCAATGAGCAGTTCTTC
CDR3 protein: CASTDERGFNEQFF

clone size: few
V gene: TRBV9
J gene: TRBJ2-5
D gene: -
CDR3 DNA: TGTGCCAGCAGCGGAACAGGTAGTAGGGAGACCCAGTACTTC
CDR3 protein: CASSGTGSRETQYF

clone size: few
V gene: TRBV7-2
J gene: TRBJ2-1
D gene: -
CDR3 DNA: TGTGCCAGCAGCTTAGAACAGGGTAGCTACAATGAGCAGTTCTTC
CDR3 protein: CASSLEQGSYNEQFF

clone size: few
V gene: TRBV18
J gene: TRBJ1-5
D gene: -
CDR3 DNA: TGTGCCAGCTCACCGGCCCTTGCTGGGGGCAATCAGCCCCAGCATTTT
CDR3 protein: CASSPALAGGNQPQHF

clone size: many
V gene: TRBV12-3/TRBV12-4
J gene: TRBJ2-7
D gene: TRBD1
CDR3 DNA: TGTGCCAGCAGTTTTCGACAGGGGGACTACTACGAGCAGTACTTC
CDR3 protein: CASSFRQGDYYEQYF

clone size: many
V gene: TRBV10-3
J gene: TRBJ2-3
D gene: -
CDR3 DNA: TGTGCCATCGGGGTTGGGGGACGCACAGATACGCAGTATTTT
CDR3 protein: CAIGVGGRTDTQYF

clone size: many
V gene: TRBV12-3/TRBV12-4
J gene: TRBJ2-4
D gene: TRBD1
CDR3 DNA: TGTGCCAGCAGCCCCAGGACAGGGGAGGCCAAAAACATTCAGTACTTC
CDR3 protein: CASSPRTGEAKNIQYF

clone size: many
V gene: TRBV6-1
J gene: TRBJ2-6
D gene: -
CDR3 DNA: TGTGCCAGCAGTGATAGTGGGATCCCTGGGGCCAACGTCCTGACTTTC
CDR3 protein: CASSDSGIPGANVLTF

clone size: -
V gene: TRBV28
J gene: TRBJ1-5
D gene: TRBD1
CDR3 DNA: TGTGCCAGCAGTTTATTCGGACAGGGGGAAGGTCAGCCCCAGCATTTT
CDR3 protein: CASSLFGQGEGQPQHF

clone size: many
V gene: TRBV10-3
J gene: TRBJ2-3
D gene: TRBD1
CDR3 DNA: TGTGCCATCAGTGAGGACAGGGCGGCAGATACGCAGTATTTT
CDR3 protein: CAISEDRAADTQYF

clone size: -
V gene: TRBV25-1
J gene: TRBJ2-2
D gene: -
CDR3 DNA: TGTGCCAGCAGTGAATACCTCCTCGGACGGAACACCGGGGAGCTGTTTTTT
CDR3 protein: CASSEYLLGRNTGELFF

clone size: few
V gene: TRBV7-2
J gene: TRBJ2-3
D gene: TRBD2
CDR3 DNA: TGTGCCAGCAGCTCCTTTCCCGTAATTACTAGCGGGGTTGGAGATACGCAGTATTTT
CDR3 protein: CASSSFPVITSGVGDTQYF

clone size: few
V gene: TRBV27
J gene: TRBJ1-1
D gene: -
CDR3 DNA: TGTGCCAGCGGGGCGGGCGTAGTGAACACTGAAGCTTTCTTT
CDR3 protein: CASGAGVVNTEAFF

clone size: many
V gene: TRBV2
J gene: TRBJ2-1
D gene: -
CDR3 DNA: TGTGCCAGCGACAACTACAATGAGCAGTTCTTC
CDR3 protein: CASDNYNEQFF

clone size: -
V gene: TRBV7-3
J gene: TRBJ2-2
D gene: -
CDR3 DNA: TGTGCCAGCAGCTTAGAGAACACCGGGGAGCTGTTTTTT
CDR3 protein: CASSLENTGELFF

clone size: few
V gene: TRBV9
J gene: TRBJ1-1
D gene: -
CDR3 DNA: TGTGCCAGCAGCGTAGATAGGGAGGGCAGTCGGAACACTGAAGCTTTCTTT
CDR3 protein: CASSVDREGSRNTEAFF

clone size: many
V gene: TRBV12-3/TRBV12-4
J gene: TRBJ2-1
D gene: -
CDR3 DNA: TGTGCCAGCTCCTCAAAGGGGGGCTACAATGAGCAGTTCTTC
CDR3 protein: CASSSKGGYNEQFF

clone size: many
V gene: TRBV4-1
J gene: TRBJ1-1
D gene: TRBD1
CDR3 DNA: TGCGCCAGCAGCAGGCTTCCACAGGGGGAAGCTTTCTTT
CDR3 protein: CASSRLPQGEAFF

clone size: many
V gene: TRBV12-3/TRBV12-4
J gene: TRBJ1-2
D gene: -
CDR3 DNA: TGTGCCAGCAGTCGGGACTCCTACGATGGCTACACCTTC
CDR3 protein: CASSRDSYDGYTF

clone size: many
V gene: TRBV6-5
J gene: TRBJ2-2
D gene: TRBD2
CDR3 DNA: TGTGCCAGCACGGCTAGCGGGGGGGGAAGGAACACCGGGGAGCTGTTTTTT
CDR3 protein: CASTASGGGRNTGELFF

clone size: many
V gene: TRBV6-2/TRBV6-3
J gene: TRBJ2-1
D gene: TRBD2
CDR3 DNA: TGTGCCAGCAAAGCGGGGGGGCCAAATGAGCAGTTCTTC
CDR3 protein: CASKAGGPNEQFF

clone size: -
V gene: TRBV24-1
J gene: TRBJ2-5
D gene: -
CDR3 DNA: TGTGCCACCATTAAGGTGGCCCAAGAGACCCAGTACTTC
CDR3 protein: CATIKVAQETQYF

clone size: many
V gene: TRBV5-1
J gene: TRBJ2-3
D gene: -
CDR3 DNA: TGCGCCAGCAGCTTACAGACAGCCGGGAGCACAGATACGCAGTATTTT
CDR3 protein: CASSLQTAGSTDTQYF

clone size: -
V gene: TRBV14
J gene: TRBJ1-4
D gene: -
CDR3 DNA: TGTGCCAGCAGCCAAGAATGGGGGAATGAAAAACTGTTTTTT
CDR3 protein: CASSQEWGNEKLFF

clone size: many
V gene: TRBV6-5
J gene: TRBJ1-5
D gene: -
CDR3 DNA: TGTGCCCTAACCGTCCCCAGGGGCCATCAGCCCCAGCATTTT
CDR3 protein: CALTVPRGHQPQHF